Here is one TCR beta chain with its context. Antigen specificity is unknown. Sequenced with the Oncomine TCR Beta short-read assay was DNA taken from cultured CD4+ T cells. TCRdb processed the PCR reads anew with MiXCR; each CDR3 protein has one entry. This repertoire shows around 20,000 distinct CDR3 sequences, around 45% found once; its top ten account for approximately 13%. These data are taken from a study of vaccination and CD4 T cells after COVID-19. Study context: Convalescent donors were composed of six males and four females, of whom two were Hispanic.

Treatment meaning: roughly ten-day PBMC culture with coronavirus spike peptide pools or control peptides (ViraFEST assay). Germline V gene data show CDR1 as MNHEY and CDR2 as SMNVEV (reference sequence). This CDR3 is 15 amino acids long. V lost 3 bases and J lost 0, with 8 bases in between. Sequencing used CD4+ T cells from blood, cultured in vitro. The clonotype was recovered from a human donor who had recovered from COVID-19. The chain employs TRBV27 and TRBJ2-2; D is unclear. This CDR3 reads CASSFRRTNTGELFF. The CDR3 DNA follows: TGTGCCAGCAGTTTTCGCAGGACGAACACCGGGGAGCTGTTTTTT.